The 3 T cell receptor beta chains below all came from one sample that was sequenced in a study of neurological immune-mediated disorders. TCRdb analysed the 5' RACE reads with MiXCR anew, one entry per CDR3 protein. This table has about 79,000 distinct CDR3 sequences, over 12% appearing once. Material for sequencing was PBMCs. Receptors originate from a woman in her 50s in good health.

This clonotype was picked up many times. The CDR3 bases are TGTGCCAGCAGCTTCACAGGGCACGGCAATCAGCCCCAGCATTTT. Translated, it gives CASSFTGHGNQPQHF. The chain has TRBV11-2 and TRBJ1-5; D perhaps matches TRBD1 (6 bases). The CDR3 has 15 residues. Germline loops: CDR1 SGHAT, CDR2 FQNNGV. Trimming removed 3 bases at V and 2 bases at J, with 11 bases between.

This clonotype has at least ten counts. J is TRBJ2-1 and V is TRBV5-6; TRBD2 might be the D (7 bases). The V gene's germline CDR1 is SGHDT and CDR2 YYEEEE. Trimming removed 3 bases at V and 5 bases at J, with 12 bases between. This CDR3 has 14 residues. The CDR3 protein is CASSSGDYNNEQFF. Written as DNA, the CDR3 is TGTGCCAGCAGCTCAGGGGACTACAACAATGAGCAGTTCTTC.

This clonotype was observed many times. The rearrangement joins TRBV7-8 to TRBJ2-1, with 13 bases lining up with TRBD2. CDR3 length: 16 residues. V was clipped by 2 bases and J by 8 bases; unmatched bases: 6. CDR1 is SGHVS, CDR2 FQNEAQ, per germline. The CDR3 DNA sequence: TGTGCCAGCAGCTTAAGGACTAGCGGGAGTCGGGATGAGCAGTTCTTC. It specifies CASSLRTSGSRDEQFF.